The TCR beta chain under discussion was sequenced for a study of vaccination effects on CD4 cells after COVID-19. Study summary: Before sequencing, viral peptide pools were used by the ViraFEST assay to expand antigen-specific CD4+ T cells.

TCRdb's copy holds only in-frame clones and misses some; the assay was immunoSEQ multiplex PCR. The sample carries fewer than 40,000 clones, around three quarters recorded once. This clone was seen a handful of times. The antigen remains undetermined. After less than twelve days in culture, the CD4+ T cells were isolated. Negative nucleocapsid antibody tests before and after vaccination confirmed no previous SARS-CoV-2 infection. The authors exchanged half the medium for IL-2 medium on days 3 and 7. This specimen consisted of CD4+ T cells from PBMCs cultured without peptide, obtained before COVID-19 vaccination. This receptor was obtained from a human donor who received a COVID-19 vaccine.

CDR3 coding DNA: TGTGCCAGTACCCCCTCGGTCGGACAGGGATTACGTTACAATGAGCAGTTCTTC. It encodes CASTPSVGQGLRYNEQFF. The chain is built from TRBV19 and TRBJ2-1; 8 bases map to TRBD1. The CDR3 extends over 18 amino acids. Germline loops: CDR1 LNHDA, CDR2 SQIVND (reference sequence). Losses at the gene ends were 7 bases for V and 4 bases for J; bases not matched to a gene: 18.